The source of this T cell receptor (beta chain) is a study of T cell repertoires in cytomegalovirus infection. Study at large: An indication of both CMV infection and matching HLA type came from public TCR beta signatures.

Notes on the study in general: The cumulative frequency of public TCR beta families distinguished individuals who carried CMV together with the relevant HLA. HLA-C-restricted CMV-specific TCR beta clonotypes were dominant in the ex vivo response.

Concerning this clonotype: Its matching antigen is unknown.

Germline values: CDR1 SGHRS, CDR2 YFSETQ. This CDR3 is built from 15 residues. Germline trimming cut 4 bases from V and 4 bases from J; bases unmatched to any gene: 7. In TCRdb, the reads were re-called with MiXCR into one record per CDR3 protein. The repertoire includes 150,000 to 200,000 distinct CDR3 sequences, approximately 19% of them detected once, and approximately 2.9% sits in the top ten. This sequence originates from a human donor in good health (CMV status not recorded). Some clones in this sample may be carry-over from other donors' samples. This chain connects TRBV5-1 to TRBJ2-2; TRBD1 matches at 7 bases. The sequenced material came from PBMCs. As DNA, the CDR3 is TGCGCCAGCAGCCCGCTAACAGGGGCCACCGGGGAGCTGTTTTTT. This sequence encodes CASSPLTGATGELFF.